This T cell receptor beta chain was sequenced during a study of CD8 T cells in ankylosing spondylitis. General observations from the study: A motif of 7 to 9 highly homologous TCR beta variants was seen as apparently characteristic of ankylosing spondylitis blood.

TCRdb recomputed calls from the 5' RACE reads with MiXCR, one row per CDR3 protein. The table shows approximately 520,000 distinct CDR3 sequences, with over 4% occurring only once. This clonotype was detected many times. Its antigen remains unidentified. The sample consisted of blood, either unsorted or a sorted T cell fraction (not recorded which). The TCR sequence derives from a male donor with ankylosing spondylitis.

The CDR3 DNA sequence: TGCAGTGCTGGGAAGGGGCAGCCCCAGCATTTT. Translation gives CSAGKGQPQHF. This chain joins TRBV20-1 and TRBJ1-5; TRBD1 is a possible D gene (5 bases). The germline V and J ends were trimmed by 5 bases and 7 bases, with 9 bases remaining between them. Per the germline V gene, CDR1 is DFQATT and CDR2 is SNEGSKA (reference sequence). The CDR3 is 11 amino acids.